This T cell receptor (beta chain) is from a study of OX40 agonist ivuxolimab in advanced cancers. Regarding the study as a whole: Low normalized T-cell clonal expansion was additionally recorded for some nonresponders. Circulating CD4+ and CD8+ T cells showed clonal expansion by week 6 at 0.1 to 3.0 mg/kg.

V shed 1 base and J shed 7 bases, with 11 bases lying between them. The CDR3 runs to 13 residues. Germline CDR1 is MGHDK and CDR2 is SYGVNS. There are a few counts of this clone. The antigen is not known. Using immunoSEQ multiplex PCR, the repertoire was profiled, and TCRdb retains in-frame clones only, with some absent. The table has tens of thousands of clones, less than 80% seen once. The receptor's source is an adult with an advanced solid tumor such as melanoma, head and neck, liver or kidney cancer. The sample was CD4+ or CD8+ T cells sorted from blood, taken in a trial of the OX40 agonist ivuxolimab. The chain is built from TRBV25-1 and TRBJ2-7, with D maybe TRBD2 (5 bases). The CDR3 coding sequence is TGTGCCAGCAGTGAATCGCCACTAGGAGAGCAGTACTTC. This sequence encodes CASSESPLGEQYF.